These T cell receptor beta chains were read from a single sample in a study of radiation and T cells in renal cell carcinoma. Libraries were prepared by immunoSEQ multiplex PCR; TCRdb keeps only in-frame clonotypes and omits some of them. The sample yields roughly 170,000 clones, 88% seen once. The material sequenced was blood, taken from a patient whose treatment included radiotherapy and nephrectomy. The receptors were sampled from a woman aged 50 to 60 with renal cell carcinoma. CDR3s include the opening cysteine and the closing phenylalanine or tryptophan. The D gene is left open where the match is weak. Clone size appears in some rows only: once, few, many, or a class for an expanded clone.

CDR3 DNA: TGTGCCTCTTCGGGACAGTTCTCCCATCGCTGGTTT
CDR3 protein: CASSGQFSHRWF
clone size: NA
D gene: TRBD1
V gene: TRBV19
J gene: TRBJ1-3

CDR3 DNA: TGCGCCAGCAGCCAGACAGCAAACCCTGAAGCTTTCTTT
CDR3 protein: CASSQTANPEAFF
clone size: once
D gene: NA
V gene: TRBV4-1
J gene: TRBJ1-1

CDR3 DNA: TGTGCCAGCAGCTTAGGCGAAGGCAGCGAGCAGTACTTC
CDR3 protein: CASSLGEGSEQYF
clone size: NA
D gene: NA
V gene: TRBV13
J gene: TRBJ2-7

CDR3 DNA: TGTGCCAGCAGTTCCTCCCGGGACAGGGGGCGTTACGAGCAGTACTTC
CDR3 protein: CASSSSRDRGRYEQYF
clone size: few
D gene: TRBD1
V gene: TRBV6-5
J gene: TRBJ2-7

CDR3 DNA: TGCGCCAGCACCGGACGGGTGAACACTGAAGCTTTCTTT
CDR3 protein: CASTGRVNTEAFF
clone size: NA
D gene: NA
V gene: TRBV10-1
J gene: TRBJ1-1

CDR3 DNA: TGCGCCAGCAGCTTGGTCGGCGGGGGGGCCCCCGGGGAGCTGTTTTTT
CDR3 protein: CASSLVGGGAPGELFF
clone size: NA
D gene: TRBD2
V gene: TRBV5-1
J gene: TRBJ2-2

CDR3 DNA: TGCGCCAGCAGACCAGGACAGGGTTCTGGCTACACCTTC
CDR3 protein: CASRPGQGSGYTF
clone size: NA
D gene: TRBD1
V gene: TRBV5-1
J gene: TRBJ1-2

CDR3 DNA: TGTGCCAGCAGCTTAGTTTCGGGGGGCGCGGGGATTTATAATGAGCAGTTCTTC
CDR3 protein: CASSLVSGGAGIYNEQFF
clone size: NA
D gene: NA
V gene: TRBV7-6
J gene: TRBJ2-1

CDR3 DNA: TGTGCCAGTAGTAGGGGCCCCAGCACAGATACGCAGTATTTT
CDR3 protein: CASSRGPSTDTQYF
clone size: NA
D gene: NA
V gene: TRBV19
J gene: TRBJ2-3

CDR3 DNA: TGTGCCAGCAGCTTACGACAGGGGGCGAGTCGTGCGAACACTGAAGCTTTCTTT
CDR3 protein: CASSLRQGASRANTEAFF
clone size: NA
D gene: TRBD1
V gene: TRBV7-2
J gene: TRBJ1-1

CDR3 DNA: TGTGCCAGCAGCCCAACCGGGACAGGGACACCCCTCCACTTT
CDR3 protein: CASSPTGTGTPLHF
clone size: NA
D gene: TRBD1
V gene: TRBV7-2
J gene: TRBJ1-6

CDR3 DNA: TGTGCCAGCAGTCCTACTAGGGCAGGGACCCAGTACTTC
CDR3 protein: CASSPTRAGTQYF
clone size: NA
D gene: NA
V gene: TRBV2
J gene: TRBJ2-5

CDR3 DNA: TGTGCCAGCAGTTACTCCGTTGATCAGCCCCAGCATTTT
CDR3 protein: CASSYSVDQPQHF
clone size: once
D gene: NA
V gene: TRBV6-5
J gene: TRBJ1-5

CDR3 DNA: TGTGCCAGCAGCAACCGGGACAGGGGAGATGGCACCGGGGAGCTGTTTTTT
CDR3 protein: CASSNRDRGDGTGELFF
clone size: NA
D gene: TRBD1
V gene: TRBV9
J gene: TRBJ2-2

CDR3 DNA: TGTGCCAGCAGCCGCCATCACTCCGGGACTAATCAAGAGACCCAGTACTTC
CDR3 protein: CASSRHHSGTNQETQYF
clone size: NA
D gene: TRBD2
V gene: TRBV4-2
J gene: TRBJ2-5

CDR3 DNA: TGTGCCAGCACCGTGCTAGGCAGGGAGGTCAGAAATGGCTACACCTTC
CDR3 protein: CASTVLGREVRNGYTF
clone size: NA
D gene: NA
V gene: TRBV5-4
J gene: TRBJ1-2

CDR3 DNA: TGTGCCAGCAGTCTAACCGGACAGGGAAGATATGGCTACACCTTC
CDR3 protein: CASSLTGQGRYGYTF
clone size: few
D gene: TRBD1
V gene: TRBV2
J gene: TRBJ1-2

CDR3 DNA: TGCGCCAGCAGAGTTGGCGGGGGGGTTTTGGGTGAGCAGTTCTTC
CDR3 protein: CASRVGGGVLGEQFF
clone size: NA
D gene: TRBD2
V gene: TRBV5-1
J gene: TRBJ2-1